These 28 T cell receptor beta chains share one sample of origin, sequenced in a study of OX40 agonist ivuxolimab in advanced cancers. Using immunoSEQ multiplex PCR, the repertoire was profiled, and TCRdb retains in-frame clones only, with some absent. Of 65,000 to 95,000 clones listed, approximately 89% are singletons. The material sequenced was CD4+ or CD8+ T cells sorted from blood, taken in a trial of the OX40 agonist ivuxolimab. The receptors here all came from an adult with an advanced solid tumor such as melanoma, head and neck, liver or kidney cancer.

The chain is built from TRBV10-3 and TRBJ1-1; 9 positions agree with TRBD1. Germline assignment: CDR1 ENHRY and CDR2 SYGVKD. Trimming at V came to 7 bases and at J to 5 bases, leaving 11 bases not matched to a gene. The CDR3 loop spans 15 amino acids. The CDR3 DNA follows: TGTGCCATCACGAGGGAGGGACAGGGCCTTACTGAAGCTTTCTTT. This translates into CAITREGQGLTEAFF.

V and J are TRBV7-2 and TRBJ1-4; 8 nucleotides agree with TRBD1. The CDR3 runs to 13 residues. V lost 5 bases and J lost 5; bases outside the gene matches: 1. CDR1 and CDR2 (germline): SGHTA, FQGNSA. The CDR3 sequence is CASSRQGNEKLFF. In nucleotides, the CDR3 is TGTGCCAGCAGCCGACAGGGGAATGAAAAACTGTTTTTT.

Written as DNA, the CDR3 is TGTGCCAGCAGTTTAGGCATTGGACTACTTAACGGCTACACCTTC. This gives the protein CASSLGIGLLNGYTF. The chain uses TRBV27 and TRBJ1-2, with no clear D. CDR1 and CDR2 (germline): MNHEY, SMNVEV (reference sequence). CDR3 length: 15 residues. The germline V and J ends were trimmed by 2 bases and 8 bases, with 18 bases remaining between them.

As DNA, the CDR3 is TGTGCCAGTAGTATCGGGACTGCGTATGGCTACACCTTC. Amino acids: CASSIGTAYGYTF. This rearrangement joins TRBV19 to TRBJ1-2, with D maybe TRBD1 (5 bases). Germline V CDR1 and CDR2: LNHDA, SQIVND (reference sequence). There are 13 residues in the CDR3. V lost 3 bases and J 5 bases, leaving 10 bases between the germline ends.

The V call is TRBV7-9, the J call TRBJ2-7; D unresolved. Germline CDR1 is SEHNR and CDR2 is FQNEAQ (reference sequence). Trimming took 8 bases from V and 5 from J, leaving 4 bases between them. This CDR3 comprises 9 residues. Here the CDR3 reads CASGHEQYF. The CDR3 DNA reads TGTGCCAGCGGGCACGAGCAGTACTTC. The full variable domain, rest sourced from reference TRBV7-9 and TRBJ2-7, is DTGVSQNPRHKITKRGQNVTFRCDPISEHNRLYWYRQTLGQGPEFLTYFQNEAQLEKSRLLSDRFSAERPKGSFSTLEIQRTEQGDSAMYLCASGHEQYFGPGTRLTVT.

The V and J genes are TRBV28 and TRBJ2-7; 7 bases are a match to TRBD1. The ends lost 6 bases at V and 3 bases at J; junction bases unmatched: 8. Germline assignment: CDR1 MDHEN and CDR2 SYDVKM. This CDR3 is built from 14 residues. The CDR3, as DNA: TGTGCCAGCAGAACCCCGGCAGGGGGCTACGAGCAGTACTTC. This encodes CASRTPAGGYEQYF.

The gene calls are TRBV30 and TRBJ1-1; weak D call: TRBD1 (6 bases). V lost 3 bases and J lost 9, with 17 bases in between. CDR1 and CDR2 from the germline V gene are GTSNPN and SVGIG (reference sequence). This CDR3 spans 13 amino acids. CDR3 loop: CAWRGTGSWKAFF. The CDR3 bases are TGTGCCTGGAGGGGCACAGGGTCGTGGAAAGCTTTCTTT.

The genes are TRBV7-3 and TRBJ2-3; D gene uncertain. Trimming stripped 2 bases from V and 5 bases from J, with 5 bases between. Germline CDR1 SGHTA, CDR2 FQGTGA. The CDR3 length is 12 residues. CDR3 nucleotides: TGTGCCAGCAGCTTACCTCTAGATACGCAGTATTTT. It specifies CASSLPLDTQYF.

The rearrangement joins TRBV29-1 to TRBJ2-5; 7 bases line up with TRBD1. The J segment lost 1 base and the V segment lost 6 bases, leaving 5 bases of the junction unmatched. Germline V gene data show CDR1 as SQVTM and CDR2 as ANQGSEA. The CDR3 has 13 residues. CDR3 amino acids: CSVGQALQETQYF. CDR3 sequence (DNA): TGCAGCGTCGGACAGGCGCTCCAAGAGACCCAGTACTTC.

This chain links TRBV30 with TRBJ2-7; the match to TRBD2 covers 7 bases. The trim removed 8 bases at V and 7 bases at J, leaving 17 bases unmatched. CDR1 is GTSNPN, CDR2 SVGIG, per germline (reference sequence). This CDR3 has 14 amino acids. CDR3 in amino acids: CAMGGSAREGEQYF. DNA for the CDR3: TGTGCCATGGGTGGGTCGGCAAGGGAGGGAGAGCAGTACTTC. Full variable domain (outside the CDR3, taken from reference TRBV30 and TRBJ2-7): SQTIHQWPATLVQPVGSPLSLECTVEGTSNPNLYWYRQAAGRGLQLLFYSVGIGQISSEVPQNLSASRPQDRQFILSSKKLLLSDSGFYLCAMGGSAREGEQYFGPGTRLTVT.

The CDR3 loop reads CASSRDNPTNEKLFF. CDR3 bases: TGTGCCAGCAGCCGGGACAACCCAACTAATGAAAAACTGTTTTTT. The chain joins TRBV5-4 to TRBJ1-4; D may be TRBD1 (6 bases). This CDR3 is 15 amino acids long. From germline, CDR1 is SGHNT and CDR2 YYREEE (reference sequence). Deletions cut 4 bases from V and 0 bases from J, with 10 bases between.

V is TRBV28 and J is TRBJ2-3; D gene unclear. Germline loops: CDR1 MDHEN, CDR2 SYDVKM. The CDR3 length is 14 residues. V was shortened by 6 bases and J by 1 base, with 11 bases between the two germline ends. The chain's CDR3 is CASSTPEGTDTQYF. Here the CDR3 DNA reads TGTGCCAGCAGCACCCCAGAGGGCACAGATACGCAGTATTTT. Using reference TRBV28 and TRBJ2-3 for the parts outside the CDR3, the full variable domain is DVKVTQSSRYLVKRTGEKVFLECVQDMDHENMFWYRQDPGLGLRLIYFSYDVKMKEKGDIPEGYSVSREKKERFSLILESASTNQTSMYLCASSTPEGTDTQYFGPGTRLTVL.

V and J are TRBV7-6 and TRBJ2-2, with a possible D match to TRBD2 (6 bases). V was clipped by 0 bases and J by 4 bases, with 12 bases between them. This CDR3 comprises 16 residues. From germline, CDR1 is SGHVS and CDR2 FNYEAQ. CDR3 residues: CASSLATLAVTGELFF. CDR3 DNA sequence: TGTGCCAGCAGCTTAGCGACGTTAGCGGTCACCGGGGAGCTGTTTTTT.

As regards this clone: The sample carries other DNA sequences with the same CDR3. The genes are TRBV9 and TRBJ2-2; D gene unclear. V was trimmed by 3 bases and J by 4 bases, leaving 13 bases between them. This CDR3 contains 15 residues. The germline V gene encodes CDR1 SGDLS and CDR2 YYNGEE. The CDR3 region is CASSAPRTGTGELFF. DNA for the CDR3: TGTGCCAGCAGCGCCCCAAGGACGGGCACCGGGGAGCTGTTTTTT. Based on the CDR3 plus reference TRBV9 and TRBJ2-2, the full variable domain is DSGVTQTPKHLITATGQRVTLRCSPRSGDLSVYWYQQSLDQGLQFLIQYYNGEERAKGNILERFSAQQFPDLHSELNLSSLELGDSALYFCASSAPRTGTGELFFGEGSRLTVL.

The chain joins TRBV7-9 to TRBJ2-5, with D possibly being TRBD1 (6 bases). TRBJ2-7 matches the DNA end more closely, so the J call is doubtful. This CDR3 has 13 amino acids. Germline CDR1 reads SEHNR; CDR2 reads FQNEAQ (reference sequence). This chain's CDR3 is CASSLFRGYEQYF. The CDR3, as DNA: TGTGCCAGCAGCTTATTCAGGGGCTACGAGCAGTACTTC.

The chain carries TRBV9 and TRBJ2-3, with 11 bases lining up with TRBD2. This CDR3 has 17 residues. The germline CDR1 and CDR2 sequences are SGDLS and YYNGEE. Trimming removed 4 bases from V and 2 bases from J; junction bases left unmatched: 9. CDR3 sequence reads: CASSFLASGRITDTQYF. The DNA for the CDR3 is TGTGCCAGCAGCTTCTTGGCTAGCGGGAGGATCACAGATACGCAGTATTTT.

The chain uses TRBV9 and TRBJ2-5; D perhaps matches TRBD2 (7 bases). TRBJ2-7 matches the DNA end more closely, so the J call is doubtful. CDR1 SGDLS and CDR2 YYNGEE come from the germline V gene. The CDR3 has 19 amino acids. CDR3 nucleotide sequence: TGTGCCAGCAGCGCAAGCCCCAGGGGCTGGAGGGAGGGCCGGCACGAGCAGTACTTC. Amino acids: CASSASPRGWREGRHEQYF.

DNA of the CDR3: TGTGCCAGCAGCTTAGGCCTAAGAATGGGGGACTATGGCTACACCTTC. Translated, it gives CASSLGLRMGDYGYTF. The rearrangement links TRBV13 to TRBJ1-2; possible D gene TRBD1, 5 bases. V was pared by 0 bases and J by 3 bases, with 14 bases between. Germline loops: CDR1 PRHDT, CDR2 FYEKMQ (reference sequence). The CDR3 has 16 residues.

This clone turned up a few times. V gene TRBV4-1 combines with J gene TRBJ1-1, with TRBD1 matching 7 bases. The V and J ends lost 1 base and 5 bases, in that order; junction bases with no gene match: 7. CDR1 and CDR2 from the germline V gene are MGHRA and YSYEKL. This CDR3 is built from 15 residues. As DNA, the CDR3 is TGCGCCAGCAGCCAAGCCCACAGGGGTCGGACTGAAGCTTTCTTT. Translation gives CASSQAHRGRTEAFF.

This chain joins TRBV19 and TRBJ2-7; D is ambiguous. V was clipped by 4 bases and J by 2 bases, with 9 bases between them. The CDR3 totals 13 residues. From germline, CDR1 is LNHDA and CDR2 SQIVND (reference sequence). CDR3 sequence: CASSSGPPYEQYF. Here the CDR3 DNA reads TGTGCCAGTAGTAGCGGACCCCCCTACGAGCAGTACTTC.

Remarks on this clone: One junction end disagrees with the germline gene, perhaps due to a read error. The genes are TRBV6-1 and TRBJ2-5; D remains ambiguous. The germline V gene has CDR1 MNHNS and CDR2 SASEGT. The CDR3 runs 10 residues. The CDR3 region has the DNA TGTGCCAGCAGAGAAGAGACCCAGTACTTC. This gives the protein CASREETQYF.

The chain combines TRBV28 with TRBJ2-1; D uncertain. Germline CDR1 reads MDHEN; CDR2 reads SYDVKM. The CDR3 length is 14 residues. Deletions cut 4 bases from V and 0 bases from J, with 7 bases between. This chain's CDR3 is CASSSQSSYNEQFF. CDR3 in DNA: TGTGCCAGCAGTTCGCAGAGCTCCTACAATGAGCAGTTCTTC.

This chain links TRBV5-1 with TRBJ1-1, with 10 bases that match TRBD1. Germline lookup yields CDR1 SGHRS and CDR2 YFSETQ. The CDR3 is made up of 16 amino acids. J gave up 0 bases and V 4 bases, and 6 bases lay outside the gene matches. This chain's CDR3 is CASSAGQGGVNTEAFF. CDR3 DNA: TGCGCCAGCAGCGCTGGACAGGGGGGCGTGAACACTGAAGCTTTCTTT.

The V call is TRBV5-1, the J call TRBJ2-1, with D hard to call. CDR3 length equals 15 residues. Germline-derived CDR1 and CDR2 are SGHRS and YFSETQ. Between the trimmed V and J ends, which lost 1 base and 1 base, there was a span of 9 bases. CDR3 DNA: TGCGCCAGCAGCTTGATGGGTTCGTCCTACAATGAGCAGTTCTTC. Amino acid sequence: CASSLMGSSYNEQFF.

This clone was observed once. At one of its ends the junction is not consistent with the germline gene, which may arise from a read error. The chain combines TRBV19 with TRBJ1-1, with unresolved D. Germline V gives CDR1 LNHDA, CDR2 SQIVND (reference sequence). The CDR3 spans 11 residues. CDR3 residues: CATTGNTKAFF. CDR3 DNA sequence: TGTGCCACTACGGGGAACACTAAAGCTTTCTTT.

The chain combines TRBV30 with TRBJ2-1, with D possibly being TRBD1 (5 bases). Trimming pared 2 bases from V and 6 bases from J, leaving 11 bases between. The CDR3 is 13 amino acids. Per the germline V gene, CDR1 is GTSNPN and CDR2 is SVGIG (reference sequence). CDR3 DNA: TGTGCCTGGAGTCGAGGACAAGTCAATGAGCAGTTCTTC. Its translation is CAWSRGQVNEQFF.

J is TRBJ2-2 and V is TRBV5-1; 7 bases match TRBD2. CDR1 and CDR2 from the germline V gene are SGHRS and YFSETQ. The ends lost 2 bases at V and 6 bases at J; junction bases unmatched: 10. The length of the CDR3 is 16 residues. CDR3 DNA: TGCGCCAGCAGCTTACTAGCGACCATGCCCCCCGGGGAGCTGTTTTTT. The encoded protein is CASSLLATMPPGELFF.

The chain carries TRBV19 and TRBJ2-5, with 15 bases matching TRBD2. The V and J ends lost 5 bases and 2 bases, in that order; junction bases with no gene match: 9. Germline V lookup: CDR1 LNHDA, CDR2 SQIVND (reference sequence). This CDR3 spans 18 amino acids. The CDR3 sequence is CASSSRTSGRAKQETQYF. The CDR3 coding sequence is TGTGCCAGTAGTTCCAGGACTAGCGGGAGGGCCAAACAAGAGACCCAGTACTTC.